These 16 T cell receptor beta chains were sequenced from one sample in a study of CD8 T cells in Susac syndrome. Random hexamers primed reverse transcription of about 0.5 to 1 ug RNA. From the immunoSEQ multiplex PCR reads, TCRdb called clonotypes with MiXCR, one entry per CDR3 protein. The sample comprises 71,000 or so distinct CDR3 sequences, 96% of which are singletons, and 0.11% rests with the top ten. The sequenced material came from CD4+ T cells from PBMCs. The receptors come from a human donor with multiple sclerosis.

The rearrangement links TRBV5-6 to TRBJ2-7; D uncertain. Germline V gene data show CDR1 as SGHDT and CDR2 as YYEEEE. V was clipped by 7 bases and J by 2 bases, with 16 bases between them. This CDR3 is built from 14 residues. CDR3 in DNA: TGTGCCAGCCGACGGGCCAGCGTGGCCTACGAGCAGTACTTC. This encodes CASRRASVAYEQYF.

The J gene is TRBJ2-3, the V gene TRBV15; no clear D. Germline V lookup: CDR1 LNHNV, CDR2 YYDKDF (reference sequence). Trimming cost V 8 bases and J 5 bases, with 20 bases left between them. The CDR3 length is 15 residues. The CDR3 is CATARQDGRGDTQYF. The DNA for the CDR3 is TGTGCCACCGCACGCCAGGACGGACGAGGAGATACGCAGTATTTT.

In DNA form, the CDR3 reads TGTGCCAGCAGTCAGGGGGAGTCCTACGAGCAGTACTTC. This codes for CASSQGESYEQYF. This chain links TRBV6-6 with TRBJ2-7, with 7 bases that match TRBD1. With 5 bases clipped from V and 1 base from J, the junction kept 2 bases outside the gene matches. CDR3 length: 13 amino acids. The germline V gene encodes CDR1 MNHNY and CDR2 SVGAGI (reference sequence).

J is TRBJ2-5 and V is TRBV27; TRBD2 might be the D (7 bases). CDR1 is MNHEY, CDR2 SMNVEV, per germline (reference sequence). Trimming pared 7 bases from V and 5 bases from J, leaving 20 bases between. This CDR3 has 15 residues. The CDR3 DNA is TGTGCCAGCATCCCCCGTGGGGGGGCCCAGGAGACCCAGTACTTC. Its translation: CASIPRGGAQETQYF.

This chain joins TRBV18 and TRBJ2-1; no firm D call. Germline V lookup: CDR1 KGHSH, CDR2 LQKENI. V lost 1 base to trimming and J lost 4 bases, with 14 bases between them. The CDR3 sequence is 16 residues long. The CDR3 region has the DNA TGTGCCAGCTCACCACGACGGGCGAAAGAATACAATGAGCAGTTCTTC. The encoded protein is CASSPRRAKEYNEQFF.

This chain joins TRBV12-3 or TRBV12-4 and TRBJ2-7; 9 bases are a match to TRBD2. The CDR3 runs 15 residues. With 5 bases clipped from V and 7 bases from J, the junction kept 12 bases outside the gene matches. The CDR3 DNA reads as TGTGCCAGCAGTACCGAGGCTAGCGGGGCGAGGGAGCAGTACTTC. The encoded protein is CASSTEASGAREQYF.

This clonotype came up once. The rearrangement links TRBV9 to TRBJ2-3, with no clear D. Germline lookup yields CDR1 SGDLS and CDR2 YYNGEE. CDR3 length: 15 amino acids. V was pared by 0 bases and J by 0 bases, with 8 bases between. CDR3 nucleotides: TGTGCCAGCAGCGTAGAAGCGATCAGCACAGATACGCAGTATTTT. As protein: CASSVEAISTDTQYF.

This clonotype was observed once. The rearrangement links TRBV29-1 to TRBJ1-1; D might be TRBD1 (6 bases). The germline gives CDR1 SQVTM, CDR2 ANQGSEA. This CDR3 contains 13 residues. Trimming removed 5 bases from V and 3 bases from J, with 13 bases in between. The CDR3 here is CSVRQGRDTEAFF. The DNA of the CDR3 is TGCAGCGTTCGGCAGGGGAGGGACACTGAAGCTTTCTTT.

The chain carries TRBV20-1 and TRBJ2-1, with 11 bases identical to TRBD1. Germline loops: CDR1 DFQATT, CDR2 SNEGSKA (reference sequence). The CDR3 totals 15 residues. V was clipped by 6 bases and J by 2 bases; unmatched bases: 6. The CDR3 DNA is TGCAGTGCCGCCGGGACAGGGGGTACCTACAATGAGCAGTTCTTC. It specifies CSAAGTGGTYNEQFF.

The chain employs TRBV7-2 and TRBJ2-1; D gene ambiguous. CDR3 length equals 12 residues. The germline CDR1 and CDR2 sequences are SGHTA and FQGNSA. Trimming shortened V by 5 bases and J by 4 bases, and 6 bases separated the two germline ends. The CDR3: CASSHPYNEQFF. The CDR3 bases are TGTGCCAGCAGCCACCCTTACAATGAGCAGTTCTTC.

The chain combines TRBV20-1 with TRBJ2-7; D may correspond to TRBD1 or TRBD2 (5 bases each). The V end lost 5 bases, the J end lost 2 bases, and 16 bases lay between the germline ends. Germline lookup yields CDR1 DFQATT and CDR2 SNEGSKA (reference sequence). The CDR3 extends over 14 amino acids. CDR3 sequence (DNA): TGCAGTGCTCCGGGACGGACGGTCCCCTACGAGCAGTACTTC. It translates to CSAPGRTVPYEQYF.

The genes are TRBV6-1 and TRBJ2-1, with TRBD1 matching 8 bases. The ends lost 6 bases at V and 5 bases at J; junction bases unmatched: 3. This CDR3 is 13 amino acids long. Germline CDR1 reads MNHNS; CDR2 reads SASEGT. CDR3 amino acids: CASSRGHDNEQFF. The CDR3 bases are TGTGCCAGCAGCAGGGGGCATGACAATGAGCAGTTCTTC.

CDR3 nucleotide sequence: TGTGCCAGCAGCTTTTCTGGGGACGGCAGGAATTCACCCCTCCACTTT. Amino acids: CASSFSGDGRNSPLHF. V is TRBV7-8 and J is TRBJ1-6; tentatively, D is TRBD1 (5 bases). V lost 3 bases, J lost 7 bases, and 16 bases lay in between. Germline CDR1 and CDR2: SGHVS and FQNEAQ. This CDR3 has 16 amino acids.

V gene TRBV12-3 or TRBV12-4 combines with J gene TRBJ2-4, with D unresolved. Trimming left V 3 bases short and J 0 bases short, with 3 bases between. The CDR3 has 13 amino acids. The CDR3 nucleotides read TGTGCCAGCAGTTTCCTAGCCAAAAACATTCAGTACTTC. It is translated as CASSFLAKNIQYF.

This chain connects TRBV5-1 to TRBJ2-7; the D gene is possibly TRBD1 (6 bases). The CDR3 length is 15 residues. V was cut by 3 bases and J by 2 bases, with 15 bases left in between. In germline, CDR1 is SGHRS, CDR2 YFSETQ. CDR3 region: CASSSHKQGAYEQYF. The CDR3 DNA sequence: TGCGCCAGCAGCTCCCATAAACAGGGAGCCTACGAGCAGTACTTC.

In its sample, this clonotype was seen once. J is TRBJ1-6 and V is TRBV20-1; 7 bases line up with TRBD1. Per the germline V gene, CDR1 is DFQATT and CDR2 is SNEGSKA (reference sequence). CDR3 length: 15 amino acids. The V segment lost 6 bases and the J segment 7 bases; nucleotides outside the gene matches: 12. The DNA of the CDR3 is TGCAGTGCCAGGACAGGCGCCTTAGGAAATTCACCCCTCCACTTT. Encoded protein: CSARTGALGNSPLHF.